Below, 18 T cell receptor beta chains from the same sample are listed, as sequenced in a study of glioma-infiltrating T cells after dendritic cell vaccination. TCRdb keeps only in-frame clones here, not all; method: immunoSEQ multiplex PCR. This table has about 92,000 clones, more than 75% appearing once. This specimen was blood, taken before dendritic cell vaccination. The receptor set was obtained from a human donor with glioblastoma.

J is TRBJ1-2 and V is TRBV27; possible D gene TRBD1, 6 bases. Germline V gene data show CDR1 as MNHEY and CDR2 as SMNVEV (reference sequence). The germline V and J ends were trimmed by 0 bases and 3 bases, with 11 bases remaining between them. The CDR3 totals 15 residues. Here the CDR3 reads CASSLSAGVHYGYTF. DNA of the CDR3: TGTGCCAGCAGTTTATCGGCAGGGGTTCACTATGGCTACACCTTC.

The gene calls are TRBV18 and TRBJ1-3; D gene ambiguous. The V and J ends lost 3 bases and 2 bases respectively, with 11 bases between them. The germline CDR1 and CDR2 sequences are KGHSH and LQKENI. The CDR3 is 15 amino acids. CDR3: CASSPELATGNTIYF. In DNA form, the CDR3 reads TGTGCCAGCTCACCCGAGCTAGCAACTGGAAACACCATATATTTT.

In DNA form, the CDR3 reads TGTGCCAGCAGCCGACTTGGGGGCGGGTCGTACACCTTC. It yields the protein CASSRLGGGSYTF. J is TRBJ1-2 and V is TRBV27; the D gene is possibly TRBD1 (6 bases). V was cut by 6 bases and J by 11 bases, with 19 bases left in between. CDR3 length: 13 residues. Germline V gene lookup returns CDR1 MNHEY and CDR2 SMNVEV (reference sequence).

CDR3 sequence reads: CASNRAGAGANVLTF. In nucleotides, the CDR3 is TGTGCCAGCAACCGGGCGGGGGCTGGGGCCAACGTCCTGACTTTC. The V call is TRBV14, the J call TRBJ2-6; 7 nucleotides align to TRBD2. Germline V gene lookup returns CDR1 SGHDN and CDR2 FVKESK. V was pared by 7 bases and J by 2 bases, with 5 bases of the junction left unmatched. The CDR3 is 15 residues long.

The rearrangement uses TRBV23-1 and TRBJ2-3; perhaps TRBD1 as D (5 bases). TRBV23-1 is recorded as an ORF, its role being uncertain. The CDR3 runs 16 residues. V lost 0 bases and J 0 bases, leaving 10 bases between the germline ends. Here the CDR3 reads CASSQSGRFSTDTQYF. The CDR3 region has the DNA TGCGCCAGCAGTCAATCGGGGCGGTTCAGCACAGATACGCAGTATTTT.

This clone was found many times. The V call is TRBV27, the J call TRBJ2-7; 7 positions agree with TRBD1. CDR3 size: 14 residues. Germline CDR1 MNHEY, CDR2 SMNVEV (reference sequence). Trimming took 5 bases from V and 0 from J; bases not matched to a gene: 4. CDR3 loop: CASSGQESSYEQYF. For the CDR3, the DNA is TGTGCCAGCAGTGGACAGGAAAGCTCCTACGAGCAGTACTTC.

This clone was detected once. This rearrangement joins TRBV2 to TRBJ2-5; D may be TRBD1 (5 bases). This CDR3 has 15 amino acids. The V end lost 4 bases, the J end lost 5 bases, and 17 bases lay between the germline ends. From germline, CDR1 is SNHLY and CDR2 FYNNEI. The CDR3 spells CASSANIGVSETQYF. For the CDR3, the DNA is TGTGCCAGCAGTGCAAATATAGGGGTATCTGAGACCCAGTACTTC.

Worth noting for this clone: At one of its ends the junction is not consistent with the germline gene, which may arise from a read error. The CDR3 region is CSVEDPTGGPYGQYF. The CDR3 bases are TGCAGCGTTGAGGATCCAACAGGGGGGCCGTACGGGCAGTACTTC. The rearrangement uses TRBV29-1 and TRBJ2-7; 8 positions agree with TRBD1. The CDR3 consists of 15 residues. Germline V gene data show CDR1 as SQVTM and CDR2 as ANQGSEA.

This CDR3 is CASRGGRTGELFF. Here the CDR3 DNA reads TGTGCCAGCAGAGGGGGCCGGACCGGGGAGCTGTTTTTT. The V call is TRBV7-2, the J call TRBJ2-2; 7 positions match TRBD1. CDR3 length equals 13 residues. V gave up 6 bases and J gave up 5 bases; unmatched junction bases: 3. The germline V gene has CDR1 SGHTA and CDR2 FQGNSA.

This sequence joins TRBV28 and TRBJ1-2; D may be TRBD1 (5 bases). The CDR3 has 14 amino acids. The germline V and J ends were trimmed by 2 bases and 7 bases, with 14 bases remaining between them. Germline V gene data show CDR1 as MDHEN and CDR2 as SYDVKM. The CDR3: CASSLGARVGGYTF. Here the CDR3 DNA reads TGTGCCAGCAGTTTAGGGGCCAGGGTTGGTGGCTACACCTTC.

This chain connects TRBV4-2 to TRBJ2-3; 7 bases map to TRBD2. V dropped 0 bases and J dropped 0; count of bases not matched to a gene: 12. The length of the CDR3 is 19 residues. Germline values: CDR1 LGHNA, CDR2 YNFKEQ. CDR3: CASSQDDWEGPTSTDTQYF. CDR3 DNA: TGTGCCAGCAGCCAAGATGATTGGGAGGGCCCTACTAGCACAGATACGCAGTATTTT.

The chain employs TRBV7-2 and TRBJ2-6; a possible D gene is TRBD2 (6 bases). V was trimmed by 5 bases and J by 1 base, leaving 9 bases between them. This CDR3 region has 15 residues. Germline values: CDR1 SGHTA, CDR2 FQGNSA. The chain's CDR3 is CASSAGRSGANVLTF. CDR3 nucleotides: TGTGCCAGCAGCGCGGGGAGGTCTGGGGCCAACGTCCTGACTTTC. The entire variable domain, with the rest obtained from reference TRBV7-2 and TRBJ2-6, is as follows: GAGVSQSPSNKVTEKGKDVELRCDPISGHTALYWYRQSLGQGLEFLIYFQGNSAPDKSGLPSDRFSAERTGGSVSTLTIQRTQQEDSAVYLCASSAGRSGANVLTFGAGSRLTVL.

V is TRBV5-6 and J is TRBJ2-7; 7 positions agree with TRBD2. This CDR3 has 17 amino acids. V was clipped by 4 bases and J by 3 bases; unmatched bases: 16. CDR1 SGHDT and CDR2 YYEEEE come from the germline V gene. CDR3 DNA: TGTGCCAGCAGCCCCCGGAGATCGCTAGCGGTCTACTACGAGCAGTACTTC. Translating it yields CASSPRRSLAVYYEQYF.

This chain links TRBV9 with TRBJ2-7; 13 nucleotides align to TRBD2. This CDR3 contains 15 residues. With 4 bases clipped from V and 3 bases from J, the junction kept 4 bases outside the gene matches. Germline lookup yields CDR1 SGDLS and CDR2 YYNGEE. In nucleotides, the CDR3 is TGTGCCAGCAGCTTGGGACTAGCGGGGAACTACGAGCAGTACTTC. Its translation is CASSLGLAGNYEQYF.

This clone was observed a single time. The CDR3, as DNA: TGTGCCAGCACAGGGAGGGGCAATCAGCCCCAGCATTTT. This translates into CASTGRGNQPQHF. The chain is built from TRBV6-1 and TRBJ1-5; D might be TRBD1 (5 bases). Germline V gene sequence: CDR1 MNHNS, CDR2 SASEGT. Trimming removed 7 bases at V and 2 bases at J, with 9 bases between. The CDR3 loop spans 13 amino acids.

This clone was found once. The chain combines TRBV5-1 with TRBJ2-1; 8 nucleotides agree with TRBD1. The germline V gene has CDR1 SGHRS and CDR2 YFSETQ. The CDR3 covers 16 residues. Trimming removed 3 bases from V and 0 bases from J; junction bases left unmatched: 5. The CDR3 DNA reads TGCGCCAGCAGCTATCGGACAGGGAGCTCCTACAATGAGCAGTTCTTC. Translating it yields CASSYRTGSSYNEQFF.

The chain recombines TRBV13 with TRBJ2-3; the match to TRBD2 covers 9 bases. The CDR3 is made up of 15 amino acids. Germline V gene data show CDR1 as PRHDT and CDR2 as FYEKMQ (reference sequence). Losses at the gene ends were 6 bases for V and 0 bases for J; bases not matched to a gene: 4. CDR3 coding DNA: TGTGCCAGCAGTTGGACTAGCGTGAGCACAGATACGCAGTATTTT. It specifies CASSWTSVSTDTQYF.

This chain uses TRBV6-5 with TRBJ2-3, with 10 positions matching TRBD2. V shed 2 bases and J 6 bases; nucleotides not matched to a gene: 8. Germline V CDR1 and CDR2: MNHEY, SVGAGI. The CDR3 is 16 residues long. The chain's CDR3 is CASSYGQRGGPDTQYF. For the CDR3, the DNA is TGTGCCAGCAGTTACGGCCAGCGGGGGGGCCCGGATACGCAGTATTTT.